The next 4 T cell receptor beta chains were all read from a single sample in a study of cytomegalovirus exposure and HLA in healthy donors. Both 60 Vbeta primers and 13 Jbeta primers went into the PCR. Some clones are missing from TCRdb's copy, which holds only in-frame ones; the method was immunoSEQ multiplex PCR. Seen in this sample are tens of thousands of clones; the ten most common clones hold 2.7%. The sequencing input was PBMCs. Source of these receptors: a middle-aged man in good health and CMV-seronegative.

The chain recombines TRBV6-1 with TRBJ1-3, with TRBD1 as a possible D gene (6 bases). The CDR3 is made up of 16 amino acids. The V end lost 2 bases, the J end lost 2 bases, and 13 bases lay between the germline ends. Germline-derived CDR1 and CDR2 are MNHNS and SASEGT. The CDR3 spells CASSEPHRAAGNTIYF. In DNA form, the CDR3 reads TGTGCCAGCAGTGAACCCCACAGGGCGGCTGGAAACACCATATATTTT.

CDR3 DNA: TGTGCCAGCCTTTGGGGAGAGGAAAAACTGTTTTTT. As protein: CASLWGEEKLFF. The rearrangement joins TRBV2 to TRBJ1-4; D not resolved. Trimming shortened V by 8 bases and J by 8 bases, and 12 bases separated the two germline ends. Germline V gene data show CDR1 as SNHLY and CDR2 as FYNNEI. The CDR3 loop spans 12 amino acids.

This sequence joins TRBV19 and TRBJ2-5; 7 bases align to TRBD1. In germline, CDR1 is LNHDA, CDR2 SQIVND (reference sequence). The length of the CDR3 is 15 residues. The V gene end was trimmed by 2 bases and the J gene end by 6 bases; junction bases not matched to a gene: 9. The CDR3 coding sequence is TGTGCCAGTAGTATAAGGGACAGTATTCTACAGACCCAGTACTTC. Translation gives CASSIRDSILQTQYF.

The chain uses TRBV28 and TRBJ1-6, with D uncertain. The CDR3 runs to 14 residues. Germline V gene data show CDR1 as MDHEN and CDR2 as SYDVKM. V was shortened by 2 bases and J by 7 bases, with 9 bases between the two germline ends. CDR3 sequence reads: CASSLSIQNSPLHF. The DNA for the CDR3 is TGTGCCAGCAGTTTAAGTATACAGAATTCACCCCTCCACTTT. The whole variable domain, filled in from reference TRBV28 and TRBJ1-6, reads DVKVTQSSRYLVKRTGEKVFLECVQDMDHENMFWYRQDPGLGLRLIYFSYDVKMKEKGDIPEGYSVSREKKERFSLILESASTNQTSMYLCASSLSIQNSPLHFGNGTRLTVT.